This TCR beta chain was identified during a study of tissue T cells after allogeneic stem cell transplantation. V dropped 1 base and J dropped 0 bases, with 12 bases sitting between them. The germline gives CDR1 GKSSPN, CDR2 SITVG. This CDR3 has 15 residues. With regard to this clone: Its antigen is not known. The genes and germline here are from mouse. The CDR3 end falls 1 residue outside the read, so it is completed with the germline J gene.

Sequencing was performed with immunoSEQ multiplex PCR; in TCRdb, only in-frame clones are kept and a portion is missing. The sample holds about 48,000 clones, 73% seen once. Whole-study findings and limits: Anatomically similar tissues had similar TCR repertoires within each patient. Only a limited share of tissue TCRs appeared in blood or spleen. Sampling depth was limited, and the cohort was small and clinically varied. Shared clones across patients were few; motif clustering revealed tissue-specific shared signatures.

The chain uses TRBV31 and TRBJ1-1; D perhaps matches TRBD1 (6 bases). The sequencing input was sorted cells pooled from one or two spleens. The TCR sequence derives from a pool of C57BL/6 mice in good health. The chain's CDR3 is CAWSQLGTTNTEVFF. The CDR3 bases that were read are TGTGCCTGGAGTCAGCTAGGGACAACAAACACAGAAGTCTTC.